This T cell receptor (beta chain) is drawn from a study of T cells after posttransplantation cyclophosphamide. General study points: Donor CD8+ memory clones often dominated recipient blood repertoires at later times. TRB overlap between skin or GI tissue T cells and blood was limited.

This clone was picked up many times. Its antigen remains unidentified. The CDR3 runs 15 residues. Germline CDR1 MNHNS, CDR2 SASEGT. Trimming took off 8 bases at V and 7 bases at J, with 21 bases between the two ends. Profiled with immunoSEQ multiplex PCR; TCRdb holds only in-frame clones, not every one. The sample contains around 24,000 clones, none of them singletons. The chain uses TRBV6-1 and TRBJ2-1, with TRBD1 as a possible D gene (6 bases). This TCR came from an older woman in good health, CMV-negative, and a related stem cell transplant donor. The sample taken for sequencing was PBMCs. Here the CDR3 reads CASDGNGTPRNEQFF. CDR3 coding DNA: TGTGCCAGCGATGGGAACGGGACACCAAGGAATGAGCAGTTCTTC.